This TCR beta chain comes out of a study of cytomegalovirus exposure and HLA in healthy donors. Whole-study results and caveats: Cytomegalovirus status was reportedly diagnosed by the classifier with high specificity and sensitivity.

Separation from the roughly 600-subject first cohort characterized the roughly 110-subject validation cohort, to which the donors belonged. Losses at the gene ends were 10 bases for V and 7 bases for J; bases not matched to a gene: 6. The germline V gene encodes CDR1 MNHNS and CDR2 SASEGT. The CDR3 contains 11 residues. Method: immunoSEQ multiplex PCR; TCRdb's copy keeps in-frame clones and lacks some. The table includes over 200,000 clones, over 65% detected once. A word on this clone: Its cognate antigen is unknown.

The genes are TRBV6-1 and TRBJ1-1; 7 nucleotides line up with TRBD1. The clonotype originates from a woman aged 18-29 years in good health and CMV-seronegative. Source material: PBMCs. CDR3 sequence reads: CATHRGREAFF. CDR3 DNA sequence: TGTGCCACCCACAGGGGCCGTGAAGCTTTCTTT.